What follows are 25 T cell receptor beta chains derived from one specimen sequenced in a study of blood T cell repertoires in COVID-19. The table came from immunoSEQ multiplex PCR; TCRdb's copy has only in-frame clones and leaves some out. The sample includes 52,000 or so clones, under 90% seen only once; the top ten take about 2.6%. The sequenced sample consisted of peripheral blood. Every receptor here comes from a man in his fifties or sixties with acute or convalescent COVID-19.

This clone was counted between two and nine times. The rearrangement links TRBV27 to TRBJ2-7; 8 bases align to TRBD2. The CDR3 contains 16 residues. Looked up from germline, CDR1 is MNHEY and CDR2 is SMNVEV (reference sequence). The junction had 4 bases not matched to a gene; V was cut back by 0 bases and J by 0 bases. CDR3 DNA: TGTGCCAGCAGTTTATCGATCGGGAGGGCCTCCTACGAGCAGTACTTC. Translated: CASSLSIGRASYEQYF.

The V gene is TRBV11-2, the J gene TRBJ1-4, with 8 nucleotides matching TRBD1. Trimming at V came to 4 bases and at J to 2 bases, leaving 0 bases not matched to a gene. Germline CDR1 and CDR2: SGHAT and FQNNGV. The CDR3 runs to 14 residues. The CDR3 region is CASSYRGTNEKLFF. The CDR3, as DNA: TGTGCCAGCAGCTACAGGGGGACTAATGAAAAACTGTTTTTT.

The chain couples TRBV19 to TRBJ2-3, with 7 bases aligning to TRBD1. The germline CDR1 and CDR2 sequences are LNHDA and SQIVND (reference sequence). The CDR3 runs to 15 residues. V lost 9 bases, J lost 1 base, and 10 bases stayed unmatched. CDR3 region: CARDRCRSRTDTQYF. The CDR3 DNA reads TGTGCCAGGGACAGGTGTAGGAGTCGCACAGATACGCAGTATTTT.

The rearrangement uses TRBV25-1 and TRBJ2-1; unclear D gene. This CDR3 spans 11 amino acids. The germline gives CDR1 MGHDK, CDR2 SYGVNS. Trimming left V 5 bases short and J 6 bases short, with 5 bases between. The CDR3 here is CASSLINEQFF. DNA for the CDR3: TGTGCCAGCAGTCTTATCAATGAGCAGTTCTTC.

The chain links TRBV7-8 to TRBJ1-4; no clear D gene. The CDR3 covers 15 residues. Per germline, CDR1 SGHVS and CDR2 FQNEAQ. Trimming removed 5 bases from V and 5 bases from J, with 15 bases in between. CDR3 sequence (DNA): TGTGCCAGCAGCCCGTACCCGGTCGAAAATGAAAAACTGTTTTTT. This sequence encodes CASSPYPVENEKLFF.

CDR3 nucleotide sequence: TGTGCCAGCAGGACCACAGGGGCCCTTGGTGAAAAACTGTTTTTT. Encoded protein: CASRTTGALGEKLFF. This chain joins TRBV2 and TRBJ1-4, with 7 bases fitting TRBD1. CDR3 length: 15 residues. J gave up 7 bases and V 6 bases, and 11 bases lay outside the gene matches. The V gene's germline CDR1 is SNHLY and CDR2 FYNNEI.

The chain couples TRBV29-1 to TRBJ1-2; D is undetermined. Germline CDR1 is SQVTM and CDR2 is ANQGSEA. Trimming took 6 bases from V and 5 from J, leaving 13 bases between them. The CDR3 length is 12 residues. This CDR3 reads CSVASGFYGYTF. CDR3 nucleotide sequence: TGCAGCGTCGCTTCGGGGTTTTATGGCTACACCTTC.

There are a few counts of this clone. The chain recombines TRBV5-6 with TRBJ2-1, with TRBD2 matching 14 bases. The CDR3 spans 18 residues. CDR1 is SGHDT, CDR2 YYEEEE, per germline. V lost 0 bases to trimming and J lost 7 bases; unmatched junction nucleotides: 9. CDR3 in amino acids: CASSLGTSGRRVGNEQFF. The CDR3 nucleotides read TGTGCCAGCAGCTTGGGGACTAGCGGGAGGAGGGTGGGAAATGAGCAGTTCTTC.

V and J are TRBV9 and TRBJ1-1, with 8 nucleotides matching TRBD1. The CDR3 extends over 15 amino acids. The V and J ends lost 4 bases and 0 bases, in that order; junction bases with no gene match: 5. CDR1 SGDLS and CDR2 YYNGEE come from the germline V gene. For the CDR3, the DNA is TGTGCCAGCAGCCCTGGGACAGGAATGAACACTGAAGCTTTCTTT. It specifies CASSPGTGMNTEAFF.

The rearrangement links TRBV10-3 to TRBJ2-1; 7 nucleotides match TRBD2. CDR1 and CDR2 (germline): ENHRY, SYGVKD. This CDR3 is 15 amino acids long. V gave up 3 bases and J gave up 4 bases; unmatched junction bases: 6. In DNA, the CDR3 is TGTGCCATCAGTGATGACGGGAGGAATTACAATGAGCAGTTCTTC. It yields the protein CAISDDGRNYNEQFF.

The V and J genes are TRBV27 and TRBJ2-1; 9 bases map to TRBD2. Germline loops: CDR1 MNHEY, CDR2 SMNVEV (reference sequence). CDR3 length: 16 amino acids. J was trimmed by 2 bases and V by 6 bases; bases with no gene match: 8. The CDR3: CASSSRREGAYNEQFF. CDR3 in DNA: TGTGCCAGCAGCTCCAGGCGGGAGGGAGCCTACAATGAGCAGTTCTTC.

The gene calls are TRBV10-1 and TRBJ1-1; D is unresolved. The germline CDR1 and CDR2 sequences are WNHNN and SYGVQD (reference sequence). The CDR3 spans 13 residues. The V end was cut by 5 bases, the J end by 2 bases, with 9 bases between. CDR3 amino acids: CASSQEANTEAFF. DNA of the CDR3: TGCGCCAGCAGTCAGGAGGCAAACACTGAAGCTTTCTTT.

The rearrangement joins TRBV5-1 to TRBJ2-7, with 13 bases that match TRBD2. This CDR3 has 15 amino acids. Germline CDR1 and CDR2: SGHRS and YFSETQ. V shed 2 bases and J 6 bases; nucleotides not matched to a gene: 5. CDR3 sequence reads: CASSLLAGGSPEQYF. The CDR3 DNA is TGCGCCAGCAGCTTACTAGCGGGAGGGTCACCCGAGCAGTACTTC.

The V call is TRBV7-9, the J call TRBJ2-1; 11 nucleotides match TRBD2. This CDR3 spans 15 amino acids. CDR1 SEHNR and CDR2 FQNEAQ come from the germline V gene (reference sequence). Trimming removed 2 bases from V and 6 bases from J; junction bases left unmatched: 3. The CDR3: CASSLILAGVNEQFF. The CDR3 DNA reads TGTGCCAGCAGCTTAATACTAGCGGGAGTCAATGAGCAGTTCTTC.

This chain connects TRBV5-6 to TRBJ1-5; TRBD1 matches 8 bases. The germline CDR1 and CDR2 sequences are SGHDT and YYEEEE. The CDR3 is 15 amino acids. Trimming took 3 bases from V and 6 from J; bases not matched to a gene: 8. CDR3 amino acids: CASSYGTGGGQPQHF. The CDR3 coding sequence is TGTGCCAGCAGCTATGGGACAGGCGGAGGTCAGCCCCAGCATTTT. Complete variable domain (other parts from reference TRBV5-6 and TRBJ1-5): DAGVTQSPTHLIKTRGQQVTLRCSPKSGHDTVSWYQQALGQGPQFIFQYYEEEERQRGNFPDRFSGHQFPNYSSELNVNALLLGDSALYLCASSYGTGGGQPQHFGDGTRLSIL.

CDR3: CTSSPPETGNQPQHF. The DNA for the CDR3 is TGCACCAGCAGCCCCCCCGAAACGGGCAATCAGCCCCAGCATTTT. The rearrangement joins TRBV1 to TRBJ1-5. TRBV1 is designated a pseudogene. CDR3 length: 15 amino acids.

This chain connects TRBV7-2 to TRBJ2-2; 7 positions match TRBD1. Germline CDR1 SGHTA, CDR2 FQGNSA. V dropped 7 bases and J dropped 1; count of bases not matched to a gene: 3. The CDR3 has 14 residues. This CDR3 reads CASTRDRNTGELFF. The CDR3 DNA is TGTGCCAGCACCCGGGACAGGAACACCGGGGAGCTGTTTTTT.

The gene calls are TRBV6-2 or TRBV6-3 and TRBJ1-5; tentatively, D is TRBD1 (5 bases). CDR1 and CDR2 (germline): MNHEY, SVGEGT. The CDR3 is made up of 16 amino acids. Trimming removed 4 bases from V and 1 base from J, with 14 bases in between. The CDR3 region has the DNA TGTGCCAGCAGTTTCCCGACAGCTTTAAGCAATCAGCCCCAGCATTTT. This codes for CASSFPTALSNQPQHF.

This chain connects TRBV4-1 to TRBJ2-1; 7 nucleotides align to TRBD2. With V trimmed by 1 base and J by 4 bases, 10 bases remained unmatched. The CDR3 has 17 amino acids. From germline, CDR1 is MGHRA and CDR2 YSYEKL. This chain's CDR3 is CASSQGRLTSRYNEQFF. The CDR3 nucleotides are TGCGCCAGCAGCCAAGGTCGTCTGACTAGCCGATACAATGAGCAGTTCTTC.

This sequence joins TRBV2 and TRBJ2-1, with 9 positions matching TRBD1. J gave up 6 bases and V 5 bases, and 5 bases lay outside the gene matches. The germline V gene has CDR1 SNHLY and CDR2 FYNNEI. The CDR3 sequence is 14 residues long. Here the CDR3 reads CASSPGTGINEQFF. The CDR3 region has the DNA TGTGCCAGCAGTCCGGGGACAGGGATCAATGAGCAGTTCTTC.

The rearrangement links TRBV7-9 to TRBJ2-5; tentatively, D is TRBD1 (6 bases). The V gene's germline CDR1 is SEHNR and CDR2 FQNEAQ (reference sequence). The CDR3 totals 13 residues. Between the trimmed V and J ends, which lost 2 bases and 4 bases, there was a span of 8 bases. The CDR3 region is CASSLQQGETQYF. CDR3 nucleotides: TGTGCCAGCAGCTTACAACAGGGAGAGACCCAGTACTTC.

The chain uses TRBV7-3 and TRBJ2-2; TRBD1 aligns across 9 bases. Germline trimming cut 1 base from V and 4 bases from J; bases unmatched to any gene: 7. In germline, CDR1 is SGHTA, CDR2 FQGTGA. The CDR3 is 17 residues long. CDR3 coding DNA: TGTGCCAGCAGCTTAAGGGCCGGGACAGGGTCCACCGGGGAGCTGTTTTTT. The encoded protein is CASSLRAGTGSTGELFF.

In DNA form, the CDR3 reads TGCGCCAGCAGCCAGATACGGGGAGGCGGGTCCTACGAGCAGTACTTC. Protein: CASSQIRGGGSYEQYF. V and J are TRBV4-1 and TRBJ2-7; a possible D gene is TRBD2 (6 bases). CDR3 size: 16 residues. Germline CDR1 is MGHRA and CDR2 is YSYEKL. Trimming took 3 bases from V and 1 from J, leaving 16 bases between them.

V is TRBV14 and J is TRBJ2-5; weak D call: TRBD1 (8 bases). The germline V and J ends were trimmed by 5 bases and 0 bases, with 16 bases remaining between them. The CDR3 length is 16 residues. In germline, CDR1 is SGHDN, CDR2 FVKESK. The CDR3 nucleotides are TGTGCCAGCAGCGAATACAGGGGGGGGCACCAAGAGACCCAGTACTTC. Its protein product is CASSEYRGGHQETQYF.

The CDR3, as DNA: TGTGCCAGCAGTACGGGACTAGCGGGGACAACCGTTTTCAATGAGCAGTTCTTC. Its translation: CASSTGLAGTTVFNEQFF. The chain has TRBV2 and TRBJ2-1, with 13 bases that match TRBD2. With V trimmed by 5 bases and J by 6 bases, 13 bases remained unmatched. This CDR3 is built from 18 residues. CDR1 is SNHLY and CDR2 is FYNNEI in the germline V gene.